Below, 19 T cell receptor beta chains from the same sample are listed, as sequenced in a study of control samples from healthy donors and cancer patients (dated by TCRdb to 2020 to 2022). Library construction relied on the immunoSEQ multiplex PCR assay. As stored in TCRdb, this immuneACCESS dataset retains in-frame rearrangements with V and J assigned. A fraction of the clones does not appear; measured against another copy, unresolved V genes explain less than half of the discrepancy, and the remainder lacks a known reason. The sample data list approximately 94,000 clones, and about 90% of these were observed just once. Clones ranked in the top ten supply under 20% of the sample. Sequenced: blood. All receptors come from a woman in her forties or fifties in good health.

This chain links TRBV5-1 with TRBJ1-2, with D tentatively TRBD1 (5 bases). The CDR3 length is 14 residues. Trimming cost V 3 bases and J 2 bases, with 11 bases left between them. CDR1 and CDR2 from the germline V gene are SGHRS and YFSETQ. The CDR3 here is CASSSTQGNYGYTF. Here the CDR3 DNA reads TGCGCCAGCAGCTCCACGCAGGGAAACTATGGCTACACCTTC.

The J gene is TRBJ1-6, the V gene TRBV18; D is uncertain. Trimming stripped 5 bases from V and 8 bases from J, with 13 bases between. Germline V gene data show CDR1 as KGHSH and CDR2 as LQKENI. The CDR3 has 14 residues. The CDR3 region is CASSISLQDSPLHF. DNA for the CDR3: TGTGCCAGCTCAATAAGCTTACAAGATTCACCCCTCCACTTT.

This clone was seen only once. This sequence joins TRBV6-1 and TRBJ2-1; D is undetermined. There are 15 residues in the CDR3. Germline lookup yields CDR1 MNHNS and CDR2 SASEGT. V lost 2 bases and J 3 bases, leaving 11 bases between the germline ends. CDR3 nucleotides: TGTGCCAGCAGTGAAAGGCAGCCAATCTACAATGAGCAGTTCTTC. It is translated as CASSERQPIYNEQFF.

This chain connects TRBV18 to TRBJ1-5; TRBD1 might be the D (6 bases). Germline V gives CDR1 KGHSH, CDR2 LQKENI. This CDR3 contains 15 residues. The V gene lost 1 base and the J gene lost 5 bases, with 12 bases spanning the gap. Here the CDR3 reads CASSPHQGPDQPQHF. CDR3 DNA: TGTGCCAGCTCACCACATCAGGGGCCCGATCAGCCCCAGCATTTT.

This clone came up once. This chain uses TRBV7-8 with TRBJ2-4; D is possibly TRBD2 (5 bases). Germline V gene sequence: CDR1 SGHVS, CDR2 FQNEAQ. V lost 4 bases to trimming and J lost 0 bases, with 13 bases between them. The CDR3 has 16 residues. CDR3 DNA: TGTGCCAGCAGCTCTTGGGGAGACCCAGCCAAAAACATTCAGTACTTC. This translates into CASSSWGDPAKNIQYF.

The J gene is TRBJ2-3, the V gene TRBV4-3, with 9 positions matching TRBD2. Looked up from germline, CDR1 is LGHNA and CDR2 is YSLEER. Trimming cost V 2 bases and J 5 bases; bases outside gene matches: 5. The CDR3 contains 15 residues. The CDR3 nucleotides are TGCGCCAGCAGCCAAATTAGCGGGAGAGGAGATACGCAGTATTTT. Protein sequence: CASSQISGRGDTQYF.

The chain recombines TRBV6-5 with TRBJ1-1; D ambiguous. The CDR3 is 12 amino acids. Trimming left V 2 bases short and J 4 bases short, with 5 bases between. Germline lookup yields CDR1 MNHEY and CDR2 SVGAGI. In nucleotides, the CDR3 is TGTGCCAGCAGTTACGTGGGCACTGAAGCTTTCTTT. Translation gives CASSYVGTEAFF.

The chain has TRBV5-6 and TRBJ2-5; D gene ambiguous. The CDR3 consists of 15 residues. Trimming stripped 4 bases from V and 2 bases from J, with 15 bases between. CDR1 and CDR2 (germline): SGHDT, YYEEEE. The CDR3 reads CASSPRVEWQETQYF. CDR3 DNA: TGTGCCAGCAGCCCCCGGGTCGAGTGGCAAGAGACCCAGTACTTC.

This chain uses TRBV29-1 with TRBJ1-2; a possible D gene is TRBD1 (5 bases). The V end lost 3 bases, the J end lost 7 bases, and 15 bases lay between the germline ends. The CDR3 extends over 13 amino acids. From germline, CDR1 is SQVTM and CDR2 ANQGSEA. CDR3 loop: CSVEESGRVGYTF. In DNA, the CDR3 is TGCAGCGTTGAGGAGTCAGGGCGGGTTGGCTACACCTTC.

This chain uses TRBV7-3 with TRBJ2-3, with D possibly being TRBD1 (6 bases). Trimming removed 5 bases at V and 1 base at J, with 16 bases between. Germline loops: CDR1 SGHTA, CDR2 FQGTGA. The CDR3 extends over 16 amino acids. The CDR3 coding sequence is TGTGCCAGCAGCCACGGTGGGGGCGTCGGCACAGATACGCAGTATTTT. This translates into CASSHGGGVGTDTQYF.

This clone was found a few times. The CDR3 coding sequence is TGTGCCACCAGCAGGGAGAGGACTGAGCAGTACTTC. Residues: CATSRERTEQYF. The chain recombines TRBV15 with TRBJ2-7; D may be TRBD2 (5 bases). The CDR3 runs to 12 residues. Germline-derived CDR1 and CDR2 are LNHNV and YYDKDF (reference sequence). Trimming stripped 3 bases from V and 7 bases from J, with 10 bases between.

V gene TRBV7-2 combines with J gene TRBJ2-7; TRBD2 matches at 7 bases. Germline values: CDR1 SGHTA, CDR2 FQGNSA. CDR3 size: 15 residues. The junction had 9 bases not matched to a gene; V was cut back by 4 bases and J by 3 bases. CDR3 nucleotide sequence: TGTGCCAGCAGCTGGTCCTCTAGCGGAAACTACGAGCAGTACGTC. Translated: CASSWSSSGNYEQYV.

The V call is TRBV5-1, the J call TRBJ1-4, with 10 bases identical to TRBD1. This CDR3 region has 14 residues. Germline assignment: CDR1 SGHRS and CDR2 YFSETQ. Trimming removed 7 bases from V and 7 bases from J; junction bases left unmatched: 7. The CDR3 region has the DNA TGCGCCAGCGGCCCCGGGACAGGGGCTGAAAAACTGTTTTTT. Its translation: CASGPGTGAEKLFF.

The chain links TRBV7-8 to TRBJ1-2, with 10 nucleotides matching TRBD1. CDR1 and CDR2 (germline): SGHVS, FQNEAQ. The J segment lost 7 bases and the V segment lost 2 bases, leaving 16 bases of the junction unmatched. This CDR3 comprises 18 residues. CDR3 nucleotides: TGTGCCAGCAGCTTACTCTCGGGGGACAGGGGTTTATTTGGTGGCTACACCTTC. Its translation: CASSLLSGDRGLFGGYTF.

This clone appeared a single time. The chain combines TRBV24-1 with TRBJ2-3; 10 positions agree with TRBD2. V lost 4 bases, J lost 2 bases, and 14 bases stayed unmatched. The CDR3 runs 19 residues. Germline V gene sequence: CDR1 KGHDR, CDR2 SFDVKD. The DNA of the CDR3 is TGTGCCACCAGTGACCCCCGGGGCAGCGGGGGGGCGGACACAGATACGCAGTATTTT. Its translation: CATSDPRGSGGADTDTQYF.

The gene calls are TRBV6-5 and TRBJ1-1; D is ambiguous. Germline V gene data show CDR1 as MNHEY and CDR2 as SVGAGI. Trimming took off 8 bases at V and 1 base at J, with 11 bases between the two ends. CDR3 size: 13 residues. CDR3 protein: CASYNWKNTEAFF. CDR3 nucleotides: TGTGCCAGCTACAACTGGAAGAACACTGAAGCTTTCTTT.

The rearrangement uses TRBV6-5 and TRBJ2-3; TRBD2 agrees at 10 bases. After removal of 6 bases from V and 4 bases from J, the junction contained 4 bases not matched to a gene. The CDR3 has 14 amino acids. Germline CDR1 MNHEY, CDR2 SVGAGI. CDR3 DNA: TGTGCCAGCAGACTAGCGGGAATGGCAGATACGCAGTATTTT. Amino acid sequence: CASRLAGMADTQYF.

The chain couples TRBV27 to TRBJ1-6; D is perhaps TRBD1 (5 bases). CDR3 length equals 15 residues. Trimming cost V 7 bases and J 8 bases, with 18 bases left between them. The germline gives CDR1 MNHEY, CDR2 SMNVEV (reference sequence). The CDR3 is CASTWDPGNYSPLHF. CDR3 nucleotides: TGTGCCAGCACCTGGGACCCCGGGAATTATTCACCCCTCCACTTT.

The CDR3 DNA follows: TGTGCCAGCAGTGGGAAACGAAGGAACACCGGGGAGCTGTTTTTT. It specifies CASSGKRRNTGELFF. The chain couples TRBV25-1 to TRBJ2-2; D unclear. The CDR3 loop spans 15 amino acids. The V and J ends lost 4 bases and 1 base respectively, with 10 bases between them. Germline CDR1 is MGHDK and CDR2 is SYGVNS. The full variable domain, completed using reference TRBV25-1 and TRBJ2-2, is EADIYQTPRYLVIGTGKKITLECSQTMGHDKMYWYQQDPGMELHLIHYSYGVNSTEKGDLSSESTVSRIRTEHFPLTLESARPSHTSQYLCASSGKRRNTGELFFGEGSRLTVL.